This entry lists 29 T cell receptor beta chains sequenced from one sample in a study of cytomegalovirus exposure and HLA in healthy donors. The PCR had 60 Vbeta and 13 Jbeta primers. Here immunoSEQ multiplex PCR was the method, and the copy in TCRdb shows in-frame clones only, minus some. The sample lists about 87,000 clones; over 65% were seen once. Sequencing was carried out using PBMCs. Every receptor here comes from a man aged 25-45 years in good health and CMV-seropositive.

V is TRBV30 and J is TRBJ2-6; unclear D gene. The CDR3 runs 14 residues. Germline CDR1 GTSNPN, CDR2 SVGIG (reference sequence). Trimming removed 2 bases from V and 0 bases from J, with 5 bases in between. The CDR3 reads CAWSLDSGANVLTF. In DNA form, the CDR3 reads TGTGCCTGGAGTTTAGACTCTGGGGCCAACGTCCTGACTTTC.

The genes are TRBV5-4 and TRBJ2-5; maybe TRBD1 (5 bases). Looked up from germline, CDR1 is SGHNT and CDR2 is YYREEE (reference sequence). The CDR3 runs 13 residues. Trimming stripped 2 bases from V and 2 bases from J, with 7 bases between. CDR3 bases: TGTGCCAGCAGCTTAAAGGGGCAAGAGACCCAGTACTTC. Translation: CASSLKGQETQYF.

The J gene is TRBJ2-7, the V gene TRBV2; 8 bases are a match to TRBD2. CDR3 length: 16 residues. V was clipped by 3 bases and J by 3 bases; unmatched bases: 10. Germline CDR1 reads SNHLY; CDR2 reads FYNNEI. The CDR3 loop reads CASSDTKLAVDYEQYF. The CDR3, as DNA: TGTGCCAGCAGTGACACCAAACTAGCGGTCGACTACGAGCAGTACTTC.

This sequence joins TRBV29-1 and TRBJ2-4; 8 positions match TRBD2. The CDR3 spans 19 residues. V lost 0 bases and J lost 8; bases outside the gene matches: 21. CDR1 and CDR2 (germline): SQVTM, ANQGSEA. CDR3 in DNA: TGCAGCGTTGAAGATACGACCCCTCACGCGATAGCGGGGCCATACATTCAGTACTTC. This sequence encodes CSVEDTTPHAIAGPYIQYF.

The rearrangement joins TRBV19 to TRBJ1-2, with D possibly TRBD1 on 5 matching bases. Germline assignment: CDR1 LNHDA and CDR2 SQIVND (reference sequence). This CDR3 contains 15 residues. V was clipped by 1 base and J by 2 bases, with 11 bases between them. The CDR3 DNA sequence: TGTGCCAGTAGTATAGGGACGACAGAGAACTATGGCTACACCTTC. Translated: CASSIGTTENYGYTF.

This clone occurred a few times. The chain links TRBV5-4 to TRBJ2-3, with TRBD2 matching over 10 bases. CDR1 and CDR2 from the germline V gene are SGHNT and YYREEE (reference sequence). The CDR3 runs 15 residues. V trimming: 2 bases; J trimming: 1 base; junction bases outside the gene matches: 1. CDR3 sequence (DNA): TGTGCCAGCAGCTTAGCGGGAGGGGGCACAGATACGCAGTATTTT. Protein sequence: CASSLAGGGTDTQYF.

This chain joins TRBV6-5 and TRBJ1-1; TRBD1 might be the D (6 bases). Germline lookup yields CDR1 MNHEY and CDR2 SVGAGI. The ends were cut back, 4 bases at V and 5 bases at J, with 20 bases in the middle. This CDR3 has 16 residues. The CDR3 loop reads CASSSVRIGGLTEAFF. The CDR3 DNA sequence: TGTGCCAGCAGTTCCGTAAGGATAGGGGGATTGACTGAAGCTTTCTTT.

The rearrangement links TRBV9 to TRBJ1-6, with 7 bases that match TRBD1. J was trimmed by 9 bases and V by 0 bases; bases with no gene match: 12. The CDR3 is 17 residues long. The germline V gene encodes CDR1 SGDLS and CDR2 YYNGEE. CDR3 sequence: CASSVGKDRSASSPLHF. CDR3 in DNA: TGTGCCAGCAGCGTAGGCAAGGACAGGTCTGCCAGTTCACCCCTCCACTTT.

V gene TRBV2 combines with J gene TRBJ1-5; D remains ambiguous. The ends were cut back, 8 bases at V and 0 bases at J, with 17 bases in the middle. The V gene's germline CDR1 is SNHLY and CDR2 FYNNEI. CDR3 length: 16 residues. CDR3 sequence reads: CASLSREGYSNQPQHF. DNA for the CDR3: TGTGCCAGCCTATCCCGGGAGGGTTATAGCAATCAGCCCCAGCATTTT.

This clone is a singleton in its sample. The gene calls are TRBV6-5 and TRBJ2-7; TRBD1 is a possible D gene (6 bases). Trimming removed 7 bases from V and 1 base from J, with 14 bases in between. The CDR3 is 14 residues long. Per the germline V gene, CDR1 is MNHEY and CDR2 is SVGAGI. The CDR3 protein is CASKVQGLSYEQYF. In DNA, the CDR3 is TGTGCCAGCAAGGTACAGGGTTTATCCTACGAGCAGTACTTC.

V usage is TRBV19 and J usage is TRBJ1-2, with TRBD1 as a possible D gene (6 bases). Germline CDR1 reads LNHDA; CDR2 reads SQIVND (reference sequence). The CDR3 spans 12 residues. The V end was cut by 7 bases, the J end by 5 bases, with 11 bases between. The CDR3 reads CASTGTYYGYTF. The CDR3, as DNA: TGTGCCAGTACCGGGACATATTATGGCTACACCTTC.

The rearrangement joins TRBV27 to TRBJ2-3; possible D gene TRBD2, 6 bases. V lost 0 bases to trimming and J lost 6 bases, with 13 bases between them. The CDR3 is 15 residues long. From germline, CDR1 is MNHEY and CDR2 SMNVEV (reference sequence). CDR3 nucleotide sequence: TGTGCCAGCAGTTTATCGATGGGACTCCGGGATACGCAGTATTTT. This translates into CASSLSMGLRDTQYF.

The CDR3 DNA follows: TGCGCCAGCAGCTTGGTGAGCGGGGGGAAAGGTACGCAGTATTTT. Translated, it gives CASSLVSGGKGTQYF. This sequence joins TRBV5-1 and TRBJ2-3; 9 bases map to TRBD2. This CDR3 is built from 15 residues. The germline V gene has CDR1 SGHRS and CDR2 YFSETQ. The ends lost 0 bases at V and 8 bases at J; junction bases unmatched: 7.

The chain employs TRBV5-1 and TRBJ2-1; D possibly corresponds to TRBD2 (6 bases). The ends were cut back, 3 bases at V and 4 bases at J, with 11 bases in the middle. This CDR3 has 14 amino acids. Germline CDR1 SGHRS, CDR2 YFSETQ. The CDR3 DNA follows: TGCGCCAGCAGCTCGGGGGACCCATACAATGAGCAGTTCTTC. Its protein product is CASSSGDPYNEQFF. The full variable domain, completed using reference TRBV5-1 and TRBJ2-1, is KAGVTQTPRYLIKTRGQQVTLSCSPISGHRSVSWYQQTPGQGLQFLFEYFSETQRNKGNFPGRFSGRQFSNSRSEMNVSTLELGDSALYLCASSSGDPYNEQFFGPGTRLTVL.

In DNA form, the CDR3 reads TGCGCCAGCAGCCAAGACCTAGCGGGGGGGCTTAGCGGGGAGCTGTTTTTT. Translation: CASSQDLAGGLSGELFF. V gene TRBV4-1 combines with J gene TRBJ2-2; TRBD2 matches at 12 bases. The ends lost 0 bases at V and 7 bases at J; junction bases unmatched: 6. CDR1 is MGHRA and CDR2 is YSYEKL in the germline V gene. The CDR3 runs to 17 residues.

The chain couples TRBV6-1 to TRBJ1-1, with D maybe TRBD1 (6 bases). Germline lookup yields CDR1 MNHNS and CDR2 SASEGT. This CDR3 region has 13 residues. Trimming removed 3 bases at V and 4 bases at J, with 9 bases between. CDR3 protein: CASSDQGSTEAFF. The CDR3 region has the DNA TGTGCCAGCAGTGACCAGGGGTCCACTGAAGCTTTCTTT.

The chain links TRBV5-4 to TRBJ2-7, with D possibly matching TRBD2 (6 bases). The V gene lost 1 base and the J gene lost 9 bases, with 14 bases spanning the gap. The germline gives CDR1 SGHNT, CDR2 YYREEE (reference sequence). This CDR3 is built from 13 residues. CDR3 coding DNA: TGTGCCAGCAGCTTGAATCGGAGGGGAGGGCAGTACTTC. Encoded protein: CASSLNRRGGQYF.

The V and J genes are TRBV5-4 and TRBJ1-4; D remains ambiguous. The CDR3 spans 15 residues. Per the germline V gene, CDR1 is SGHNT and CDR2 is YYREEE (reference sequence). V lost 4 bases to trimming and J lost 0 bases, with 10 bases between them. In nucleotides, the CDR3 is TGTGCCAGCAGCGGCTCTTCTGCAACTAATGAAAAACTGTTTTTT. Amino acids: CASSGSSATNEKLFF.

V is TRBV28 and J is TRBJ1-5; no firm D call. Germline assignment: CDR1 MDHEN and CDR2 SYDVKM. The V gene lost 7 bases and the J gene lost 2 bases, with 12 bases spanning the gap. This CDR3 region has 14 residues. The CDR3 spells CASTPPGGNQPQHF. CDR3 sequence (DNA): TGTGCCAGCACTCCTCCTGGAGGCAATCAGCCCCAGCATTTT. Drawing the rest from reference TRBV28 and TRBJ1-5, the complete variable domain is DVKVTQSSRYLVKRTGEKVFLECVQDMDHENMFWYRQDPGLGLRLIYFSYDVKMKEKGDIPEGYSVSREKKERFSLILESASTNQTSMYLCASTPPGGNQPQHFGDGTRLSIL.

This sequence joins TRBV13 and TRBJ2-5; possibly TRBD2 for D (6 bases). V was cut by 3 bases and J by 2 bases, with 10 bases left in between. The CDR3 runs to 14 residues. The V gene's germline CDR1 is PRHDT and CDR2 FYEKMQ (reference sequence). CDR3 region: CASSLPGLQETQYF. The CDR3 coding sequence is TGTGCCAGCAGCTTGCCGGGACTGCAAGAGACCCAGTACTTC.

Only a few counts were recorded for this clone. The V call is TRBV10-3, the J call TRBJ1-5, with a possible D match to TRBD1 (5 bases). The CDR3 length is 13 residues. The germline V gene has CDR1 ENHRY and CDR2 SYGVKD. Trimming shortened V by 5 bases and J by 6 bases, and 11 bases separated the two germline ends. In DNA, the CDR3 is TGTGCCATCAGTTCGGAGCAGGGTCAGCCCCAGCATTTT. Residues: CAISSEQGQPQHF.

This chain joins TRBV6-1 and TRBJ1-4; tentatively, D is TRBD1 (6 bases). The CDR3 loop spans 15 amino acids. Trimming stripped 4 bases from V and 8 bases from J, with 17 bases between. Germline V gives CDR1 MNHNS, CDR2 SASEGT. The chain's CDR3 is CASSVGGGSVEKLFF. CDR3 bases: TGTGCCAGCAGTGTAGGGGGGGGGTCTGTGGAAAAACTGTTTTTT.

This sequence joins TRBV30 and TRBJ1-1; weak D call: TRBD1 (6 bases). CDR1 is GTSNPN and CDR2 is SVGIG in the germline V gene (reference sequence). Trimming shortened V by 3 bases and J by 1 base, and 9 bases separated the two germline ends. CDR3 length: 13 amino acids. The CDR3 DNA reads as TGTGCCTGGAGACGGGACACGAACACTGAAGCTTTCTTT. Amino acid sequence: CAWRRDTNTEAFF.

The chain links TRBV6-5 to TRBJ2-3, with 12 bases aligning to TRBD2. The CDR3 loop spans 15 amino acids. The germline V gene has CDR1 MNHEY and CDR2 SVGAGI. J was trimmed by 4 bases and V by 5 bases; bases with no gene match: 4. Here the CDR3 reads CASSTASGGADTQYF. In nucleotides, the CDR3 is TGTGCCAGCAGTACCGCTAGCGGGGGGGCAGATACGCAGTATTTT.

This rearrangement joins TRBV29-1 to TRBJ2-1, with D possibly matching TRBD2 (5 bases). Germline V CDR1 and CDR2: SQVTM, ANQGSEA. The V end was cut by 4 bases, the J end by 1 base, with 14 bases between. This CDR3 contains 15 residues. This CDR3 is CSVVGFRGSYNEQFF. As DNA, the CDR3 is TGCAGCGTTGTGGGCTTTCGCGGGTCCTACAATGAGCAGTTCTTC.

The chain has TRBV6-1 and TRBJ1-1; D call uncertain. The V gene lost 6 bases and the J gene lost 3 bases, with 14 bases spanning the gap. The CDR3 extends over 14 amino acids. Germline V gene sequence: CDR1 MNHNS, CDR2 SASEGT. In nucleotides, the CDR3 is TGTGCCAGCAGCCTGCATGAATCGGACACTGAAGCTTTCTTT. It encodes CASSLHESDTEAFF.

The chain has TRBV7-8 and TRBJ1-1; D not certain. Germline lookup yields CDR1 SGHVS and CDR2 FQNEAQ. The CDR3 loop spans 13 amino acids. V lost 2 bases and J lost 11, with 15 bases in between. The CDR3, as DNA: TGTGCCAGCAGCTTACGGGGTCTCGCTGGGGCTTTCTTT. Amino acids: CASSLRGLAGAFF. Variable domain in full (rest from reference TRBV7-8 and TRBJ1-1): GAGVSQSPRYKVAKRGQDVALRCDPISGHVSLFWYQQALGQGPEFLTYFQNEAQLDKSGLPSDRFFAERPEGSVSTLKIQRTQQEDSAVYLCASSLRGLAGAFFGQGTRLTVV.

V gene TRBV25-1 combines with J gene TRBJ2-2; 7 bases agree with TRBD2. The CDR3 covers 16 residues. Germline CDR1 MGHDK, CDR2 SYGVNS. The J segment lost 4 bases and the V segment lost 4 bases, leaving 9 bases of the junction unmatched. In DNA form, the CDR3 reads TGTGCCAGCAGTGTCTTCGAAGGGAGGGGCACCGGGGAGCTGTTTTTT. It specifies CASSVFEGRGTGELFF.

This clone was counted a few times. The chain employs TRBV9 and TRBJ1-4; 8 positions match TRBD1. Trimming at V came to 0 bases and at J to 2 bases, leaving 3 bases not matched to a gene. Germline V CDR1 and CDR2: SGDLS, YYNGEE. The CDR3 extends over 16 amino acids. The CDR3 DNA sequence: TGTGCCAGCAGCGTAGCGTCAGGGGGCACTAATGAAAAACTGTTTTTT. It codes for CASSVASGGTNEKLFF.